This TCR beta chain came from a study of blood T cell repertoires in COVID-19 (dated by TCRdb to 2020 to 2021). Describing the broader study: The collaborator samples originated in the United States, Italy and Spain and spanned the acute and convalescent phases of COVID-19. The prospective study material was composed of cDNA or gDNA derived from T cells, B-cell-depleted T cells, or PBMCs. Deeply sampled blood TCRbeta repertoires from subjects exposed to, actively infected with, or recovered from COVID-19 were included in the dataset. Where available, HLA class I and class II types were taken from metadata supplied by the sample provider and were not determined by assay-based typing. The samples were drawn from the first 160 participants of the ongoing ImmuneRACE study and from roughly 1,300 subjects provided by 6 global collaborators. Sample metadata almost always included a de-identified subject ID, COVID-19 status, age in years and sex. The repertoires were made available in a free public database intended to serve as a resource for research on the immune response to SARS-CoV-2. What the research found in general, with its limitations: Clinical and demographic metadata were provided uncurated, with the amount varying by source and participant.

TCRbeta CDR3 regions were amplified from genomic DNA by means of the immunoSEQ Assay, a bias-controlled multiplex PCR. As for the original processing: Within the assay, amplification of reference gene primers was used to estimate how many nucleated cells each sample contained. To quantify the absolute abundance of each unique TCRbeta CDR3 rearrangement, sequence reads were collapsed and filtered. For each sample, productive Simpson clonality was calculated by taking the square root of Simpson's diversity index across productive rearrangements. TCRdb obtained this table from immuneACCESS and retained in-frame rearrangements with V and J assigned. These tables miss some clones; where compared with another copy, unresolved V genes account for less than half of the shortfall, and the remainder is unexplained. That table furnishes V, J and clone size, whereas the DNA furnished D and trimming. This sample is represented by about 140,000 clones; around 84% of them were singletons. The top ten hold around 4.8% of the sample.

Whole blood was collected in K2EDTA tubes by collaborating institutions according to the institutions' own protocols. For TCRbeta analysis, collaborators shipped samples in one of three forms: frozen whole blood, isolated PBMCs, or DNA extracted from either of those sample types. Details on this clone: It lacks a known antigen. Base qualities were left out, and no much larger clone turns up one base away.

The V end loses 3 bases and the J end loses 5 bases, and a stretch of 14 bases separates them. The germline V gene specifies KGHSH as CDR1 and LQKENI as CDR2. Counted from cysteine to phenylalanine, this CDR3 has 16 amino acids. Only the CDR3 DNA is retained, 48 bases long and in frame from the first base. Sequenced input: peripheral blood. Recombination connected TRBV18 to TRBJ1-6, and TRBD1 may be the D gene, going by 5 matching bases. This receptor was identified in a human donor in a cohort sampled during active COVID-19. CDR3 loop: CASSPLVGGDNSPLHF. The nucleotide sequence reads as follows: TGTGCCAGCTCACCTTTGGTCGGGGGAGATAATTCACCCCTCCACTTT.